What follows are 27 T cell receptor beta chains derived from one specimen sequenced in a study of T cell clonotyping in hematopoietic cell transplantation. Assay used: immunoSEQ multiplex PCR; TCRdb lists only in-frame clones, some missing. The sample has some 6,300 clones, about 73% seen once. The sample consisted of peripheral blood mononuclear cells, taken 180 days after allogeneic stem cell transplant. These receptors came from a male patient aged 65-79 years who had an allogeneic stem cell transplant from an unrelated donor, so T cells may come from the graft donor. Some clones in this sample may be carry-over from other donors' samples.

This rearrangement joins TRBV4-2 to TRBJ2-3; no clear D gene. There are 16 residues in the CDR3. The V gene lost 0 bases and the J gene lost 2 bases, with 12 bases spanning the gap. Germline-derived CDR1 and CDR2 are LGHNA and YNFKEQ. The CDR3 loop reads CASSQDLAAVTDTQYF. The CDR3 region has the DNA TGTGCCAGCAGCCAAGATCTCGCAGCCGTCACAGATACGCAGTATTTT.

This clone has more than one count but fewer than ten. The chain carries TRBV30 and TRBJ2-2; 11 nucleotides match TRBD2. V was pared by 0 bases and J by 6 bases, with 12 bases of the junction left unmatched. The CDR3 runs to 18 residues. In germline, CDR1 is GTSNPN, CDR2 SVGIG (reference sequence). The CDR3 region has the DNA TGTGCCTGGAGTGTGGGGCGACTAGCGGGAATTTCCCCCGGGGAGCTGTTTTTT. It is translated as CAWSVGRLAGISPGELFF.

The V call is TRBV7-9, the J call TRBJ2-7; D is possibly TRBD2 (6 bases). Germline-derived CDR1 and CDR2 are SEHNR and FQNEAQ (reference sequence). This CDR3 region has 16 residues. V was clipped by 3 bases and J by 6 bases, with 21 bases between them. In nucleotides, the CDR3 is TGTGCCAGCAGCTTCAGGTTAGGGCGGCCCGGGGGCGAGCAGTACTTC. As protein: CASSFRLGRPGGEQYF.

The chain carries TRBV28 and TRBJ1-3, with a possible D match to TRBD1 (5 bases). Trimming pared 0 bases from V and 0 bases from J, leaving 12 bases between. There are 17 residues in the CDR3. Germline V CDR1 and CDR2: MDHEN, SYDVKM. The DNA of the CDR3 is TGTGCCAGCAGTTTATGGACAGATTGGTCCTCTGGAAACACCATATATTTT. Translating it yields CASSLWTDWSSGNTIYF.

The rearrangement joins TRBV19 to TRBJ1-1; D may be TRBD1 (5 bases). Germline CDR1 reads LNHDA; CDR2 reads SQIVND (reference sequence). CDR3 length: 14 residues. Trimming cost V 5 bases and J 1 base, with 11 bases left between them. As DNA, the CDR3 is TGTGCCAGTAGTGTGGGGCTAGGGAACACTGAAGCTTTCTTT. Translating gives CASSVGLGNTEAFF.

This chain connects TRBV6-1 to TRBJ1-2, with D possibly being TRBD1 (5 bases). Looked up from germline, CDR1 is MNHNS and CDR2 is SASEGT. The V and J ends lost 3 bases and 4 bases respectively, with 15 bases between them. This CDR3 region has 15 residues. CDR3 protein: CASSDPGRRSYGYTF. The CDR3 coding sequence is TGTGCCAGCAGTGACCCAGGGAGGCGCAGCTATGGCTACACCTTC.

This clone was detected only a few times. The chain combines TRBV19 with TRBJ2-3; D is perhaps TRBD1 (8 bases). The CDR3 spans 18 residues. Between the trimmed V and J ends, which lost 2 bases and 6 bases, there was a span of 24 bases. Germline V CDR1 and CDR2: LNHDA, SQIVND (reference sequence). The CDR3 here is CASSINFGRQGAGDTQYF. CDR3 in DNA: TGTGCCAGTAGTATAAATTTCGGGAGGCAGGGGGCAGGTGATACGCAGTATTTT.

V and J are TRBV4-3 and TRBJ1-1, with D perhaps matching TRBD1 (6 bases). The CDR3 covers 13 residues. Germline V gives CDR1 LGHNA, CDR2 YSLEER. The ends were cut back, 9 bases at V and 8 bases at J, with 19 bases in the middle. DNA of the CDR3: TGCGCCAGTTTCGACAGGAGAAAGGGGGAAGCTTTCTTT. This encodes CASFDRRKGEAFF.

This chain links TRBV2 with TRBJ2-7; D uncertain. Germline V gene lookup returns CDR1 SNHLY and CDR2 FYNNEI. The CDR3 covers 11 residues. Trimming removed 5 bases at V and 5 bases at J, with 7 bases between. The CDR3 DNA is TGTGCCAGCAGTTACACTGACGAGCAGTACTTC. Protein: CASSYTDEQYF. The full variable domain, rest sourced from reference TRBV2 and TRBJ2-7, is EPEVTQTPSHQVTQMGQEVILRCVPISNHLYFYWYRQILGQKVEFLVSFYNNEISEKSEIFDDQFSVERPDGSNFTLKIRSTKLEDSAMYFCASSYTDEQYFGPGTRLTVT.

The CDR3 DNA sequence: TGCGCCAGCAGCGTAACCCAGGCCCAGGGCTCCTACGAGCAGTACTTC. Protein product: CASSVTQAQGSYEQYF. The V call is TRBV5-1, the J call TRBJ2-7; D is possibly TRBD1 (5 bases). V was shortened by 4 bases and J by 0 bases, with 17 bases between the two germline ends. CDR1 SGHRS and CDR2 YFSETQ come from the germline V gene. This CDR3 contains 16 residues.

This clone was seen only once. The V and J genes are TRBV19 and TRBJ1-5; D might be TRBD1 (5 bases). Trimming took 8 bases from V and 3 from J, leaving 11 bases between them. Germline-derived CDR1 and CDR2 are LNHDA and SQIVND (reference sequence). CDR3 length: 13 residues. CDR3 region: CASGRGSNQPQHF. The CDR3 coding sequence is TGTGCCAGTGGACGGGGGTCCAATCAGCCCCAGCATTTT.

The chain carries TRBV4-2 and TRBJ1-5; D perhaps matches TRBD1 (6 bases). Germline V CDR1 and CDR2: LGHNA, YNFKEQ. This CDR3 has 16 amino acids. Trimming took off 0 bases at V and 0 bases at J, with 9 bases between the two ends. CDR3 coding DNA: TGTGCCAGCAGCCAAGAGGACAGAAATAGCAATCAGCCCCAGCATTTT. Its protein is CASSQEDRNSNQPQHF.

This sequence joins TRBV7-2 and TRBJ1-1; 12 positions agree with TRBD1. The V gene end was trimmed by 5 bases and the J gene end by 9 bases; junction bases not matched to a gene: 7. The CDR3 is 14 amino acids. Germline V gene sequence: CDR1 SGHTA, CDR2 FQGNSA. CDR3 in amino acids: CASSPGQGAQKAFF. The CDR3 DNA is TGTGCCAGCAGCCCGGGACAGGGGGCCCAAAAAGCTTTCTTT.

The gene calls are TRBV7-9 and TRBJ2-7; 8 bases agree with TRBD1. V lost 1 base and J lost 3; bases outside the gene matches: 8. This CDR3 is 16 amino acids long. The germline CDR1 and CDR2 sequences are SEHNR and FQNEAQ (reference sequence). The CDR3 sequence: CASSLGWKDRVYEQYF. DNA for the CDR3: TGTGCCAGCAGCTTAGGGTGGAAGGACAGGGTCTACGAGCAGTACTTC.

This clone ranks as medium-sized. The chain employs TRBV27 and TRBJ2-7; tentatively, D is TRBD1 (6 bases). The V gene's germline CDR1 is MNHEY and CDR2 SMNVEV (reference sequence). Trimming took off 2 bases at V and 3 bases at J, with 14 bases between the two ends. CDR3 length: 15 residues. The CDR3 is CASSLMTGGYYEQYF. The DNA of the CDR3 is TGTGCCAGCAGTTTAATGACAGGAGGTTACTACGAGCAGTACTTC.

This clone was detected a few times. The chain recombines TRBV10-3 with TRBJ2-3, with 9 bases lining up with TRBD2. This CDR3 region has 16 residues. Trimming cost V 1 base and J 2 bases; bases outside gene matches: 4. Germline V CDR1 and CDR2: ENHRY, SYGVKD. Here the CDR3 reads CAISEFQREATDTQYF. CDR3 bases: TGTGCCATCAGTGAGTTCCAGCGGGAGGCCACAGATACGCAGTATTTT.

There are a few counts of this clone. The V call is TRBV7-2, the J call TRBJ1-5; the match to TRBD1 covers 9 bases. CDR1 is SGHTA and CDR2 is FQGNSA in the germline V gene. The CDR3 length is 14 residues. J was trimmed by 5 bases and V by 5 bases; bases with no gene match: 4. CDR3 nucleotides: TGTGCCAGCAGCCACCGGACAGGGGATCAGCCCCAGCATTTT. As protein: CASSHRTGDQPQHF.

The chain combines TRBV6-6 with TRBJ1-2; 9 bases line up with TRBD1. The germline CDR1 and CDR2 sequences are MNHNY and SVGAGI (reference sequence). The CDR3 is made up of 14 amino acids. The V and J ends lost 6 bases and 6 bases, in that order; junction bases with no gene match: 8. CDR3 nucleotides: TGTGCCAGCAGGGGGGACAGGGCGAAAGATGGCTACACCTTC. It encodes CASRGDRAKDGYTF.

This clone has a handful of counts. The V and J genes are TRBV6-1 and TRBJ2-7; 12 bases map to TRBD2. Germline CDR1 reads MNHNS; CDR2 reads SASEGT. V trimming: 2 bases; J trimming: 3 bases; junction bases outside the gene matches: 5. The CDR3 has 16 amino acids. This CDR3 reads CASSEWGLAGIYEQYF. Written as DNA, the CDR3 is TGTGCCAGCAGTGAATGGGGACTAGCGGGTATCTACGAGCAGTACTTC.

The CDR3 spells CASSPGTYSYEQYF. The CDR3 nucleotides are TGTGCCAGCAGCCCAGGAACCTATTCCTACGAGCAGTACTTC. This sequence joins TRBV7-3 and TRBJ2-7, with no clear D. Per the germline V gene, CDR1 is SGHTA and CDR2 is FQGTGA. This CDR3 is 14 amino acids long. V was trimmed by 5 bases and J by 1 base, leaving 12 bases between them.

V is TRBV7-2 and J is TRBJ2-3, with 11 bases identical to TRBD2. The CDR3 runs to 15 residues. V was clipped by 5 bases and J by 3 bases; unmatched bases: 4. The germline V gene encodes CDR1 SGHTA and CDR2 FQGNSA. CDR3 region: CASSTSGSSTDTQYF. The CDR3 DNA reads TGTGCCAGCAGCACTAGCGGGAGTTCTACAGATACGCAGTATTTT.

The V call is TRBV5-1, the J call TRBJ2-3, with a tentative D call TRBD1 (6 bases). The CDR3 runs 14 residues. The V end was cut by 2 bases, the J end by 0 bases, with 7 bases between. Germline CDR1 SGHRS, CDR2 YFSETQ. The DNA of the CDR3 is TGCGCCAGCAGCTTACAGGGTAGCACAGATACGCAGTATTTT. It codes for CASSLQGSTDTQYF.

This clone was detected only once. The V and J genes are TRBV13 and TRBJ2-3; possible D gene TRBD2, 7 bases. Germline-derived CDR1 and CDR2 are PRHDT and FYEKMQ (reference sequence). The CDR3 runs 16 residues. Trimming removed 5 bases at V and 4 bases at J, with 19 bases between. This CDR3 is CASSKKWAGAADTQYF. The CDR3 nucleotides read TGTGCCAGCAGCAAAAAATGGGCGGGGGCGGCAGATACGCAGTATTTT.

CDR3 DNA sequence: TGTGCCAGCAGCCAGAACCCCGGGGGCACTGGGGCCAACGTCCTGACTTTC. It yields the protein CASSQNPGGTGANVLTF. The chain employs TRBV28 and TRBJ2-6, with D possibly called TRBD1 or TRBD2 (6 bases each). V was clipped by 6 bases and J by 2 bases, with 17 bases between them. Germline assignment: CDR1 MDHEN and CDR2 SYDVKM. This CDR3 has 17 residues. The variable domain in full, completed from reference TRBV28 and TRBJ2-6, reads DVKVTQSSRYLVKRTGEKVFLECVQDMDHENMFWYRQDPGLGLRLIYFSYDVKMKEKGDIPEGYSVSREKKERFSLILESASTNQTSMYLCASSQNPGGTGANVLTFGAGSRLTVL.

This chain uses TRBV25-1 with TRBJ2-1; D remains unclear. The germline V gene encodes CDR1 MGHDK and CDR2 SYGVNS. The CDR3 is made up of 15 amino acids. V was pared by 3 bases and J by 0 bases, with 9 bases between. The CDR3 spells CASSDTESSYNEQFF. CDR3 bases: TGTGCCAGCAGTGACACGGAGAGCTCCTACAATGAGCAGTTCTTC.

The rearrangement uses TRBV11-3 and TRBJ2-5; no definite D call. The CDR3 sequence is 13 residues long. Germline V lookup: CDR1 SGHNT, CDR2 YENEEA. Trimming shortened V by 5 bases and J by 7 bases, and 14 bases separated the two germline ends. DNA of the CDR3: TGTGCCAGCAGCGAACAGTCCGGCAGGACCCAGTACTTC. Translated, it gives CASSEQSGRTQYF. Full variable domain (rest looked up from reference TRBV11-3 and TRBJ2-5): EAGVVQSPRYKIIEKKQPVAFWCNPISGHNTLYWYLQNLGQGPELLIRYENEEAVDDSQLPKDRFSAERLKGVDSTLKIQPAELGDSAVYLCASSEQSGRTQYFGPGTRLLVL.

In its sample, this clone is medium-sized. The chain has TRBV28 and TRBJ2-7; 10 nucleotides agree with TRBD2. Germline loops: CDR1 MDHEN, CDR2 SYDVKM. V trimming: 7 bases; J trimming: 0 bases; junction bases outside the gene matches: 3. This CDR3 has 14 residues. The CDR3 coding sequence is TGTGCCAGCACCCTAGCGGGAGACTCCTACGAGCAGTACTTC. This gives the protein CASTLAGDSYEQYF.